This entry is about one T cell receptor (beta chain). The record originates from a study of blood T cell repertoires in COVID-19. CDR1 MDHEN and CDR2 SYDVKM come from the germline V gene. The V end lost 2 bases, the J end lost 0 bases, and 10 bases lay between the germline ends. The CDR3 is 15 residues long. Only in-frame clones appear in the TCRdb table, and some are missing; sequencing was by immunoSEQ multiplex PCR. The table includes 300,000 to 450,000 clones, 75% to 90% detected once. Sequenced material: PBMCs or T cells enriched from blood (not recorded which). The source of this sequence is a man younger than 35 who had recovered from COVID-19. This rearrangement joins TRBV28 to TRBJ1-1, with D perhaps matching TRBD1 (6 bases). The CDR3 bases are TGTGCCAGCAGTTTAGCAGGGGCCATGAACACTGAAGCTTTCTTT. Encoded protein: CASSLAGAMNTEAFF. Full variable domain (outside the CDR3, taken from reference TRBV28 and TRBJ1-1): DVKVTQSSRYLVKRTGEKVFLECVQDMDHENMFWYRQDPGLGLRLIYFSYDVKMKEKGDIPEGYSVSREKKERFSLILESASTNQTSMYLCASSLAGAMNTEAFFGQGTRLTVV.